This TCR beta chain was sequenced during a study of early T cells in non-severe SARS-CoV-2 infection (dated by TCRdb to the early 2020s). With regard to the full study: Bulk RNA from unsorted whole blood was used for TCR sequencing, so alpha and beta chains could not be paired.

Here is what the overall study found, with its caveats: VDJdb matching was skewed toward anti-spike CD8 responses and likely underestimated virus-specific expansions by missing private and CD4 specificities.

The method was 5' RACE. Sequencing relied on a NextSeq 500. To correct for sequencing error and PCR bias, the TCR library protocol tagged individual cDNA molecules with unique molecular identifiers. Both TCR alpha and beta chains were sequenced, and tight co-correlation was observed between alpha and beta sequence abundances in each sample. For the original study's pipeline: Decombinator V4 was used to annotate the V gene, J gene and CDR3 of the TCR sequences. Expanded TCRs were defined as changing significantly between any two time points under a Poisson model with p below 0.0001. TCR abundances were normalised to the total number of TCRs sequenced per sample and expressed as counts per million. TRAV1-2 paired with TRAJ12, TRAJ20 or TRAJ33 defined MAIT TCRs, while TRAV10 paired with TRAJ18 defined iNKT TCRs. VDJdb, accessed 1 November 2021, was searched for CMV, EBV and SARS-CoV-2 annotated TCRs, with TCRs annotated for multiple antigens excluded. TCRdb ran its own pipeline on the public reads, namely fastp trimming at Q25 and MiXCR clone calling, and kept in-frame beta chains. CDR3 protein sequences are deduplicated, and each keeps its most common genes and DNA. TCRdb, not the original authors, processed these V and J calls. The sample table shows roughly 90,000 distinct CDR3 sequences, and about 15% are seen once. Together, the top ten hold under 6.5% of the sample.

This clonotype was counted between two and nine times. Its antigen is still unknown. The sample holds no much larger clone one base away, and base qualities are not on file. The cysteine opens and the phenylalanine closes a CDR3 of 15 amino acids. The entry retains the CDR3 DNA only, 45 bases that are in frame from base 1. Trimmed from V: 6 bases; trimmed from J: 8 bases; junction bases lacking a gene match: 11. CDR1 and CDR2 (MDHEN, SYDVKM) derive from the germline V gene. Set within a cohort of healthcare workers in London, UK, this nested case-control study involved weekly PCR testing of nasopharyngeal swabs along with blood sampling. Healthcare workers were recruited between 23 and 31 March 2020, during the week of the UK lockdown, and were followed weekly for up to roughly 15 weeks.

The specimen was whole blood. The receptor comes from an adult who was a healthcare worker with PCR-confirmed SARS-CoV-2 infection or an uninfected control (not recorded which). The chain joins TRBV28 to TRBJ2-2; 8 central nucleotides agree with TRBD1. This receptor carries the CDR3 CASSMVGTGSGELFF. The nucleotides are TGTGCCAGCAGCATGGTCGGGACAGGCTCTGGGGAGCTGTTTTTT.